This T cell receptor (beta chain) stems from a study of graft-versus-host responses after intestinal transplantation. V was cut by 7 bases and J by 3 bases, with 20 bases left in between. CDR3 length: 16 residues. Germline CDR1 is MDHEN and CDR2 is SYDVKM. Clones were sequenced by immunoSEQ multiplex PCR, and TCRdb holds only the in-frame ones, with some missing. The top ten clones hold 4% to 5.5% of a sample with fewer than 11,000 clones, around 93% of them seen once. For this clone: Its target is not known.

Findings and limits, study-wide: Peak GvH clone levels in circulation were associated with early post-transplant HvG declines. There were GvH clones found in recipient marrow, and some of them appeared first in ileum or blood. Subjects displaying graft-donor T cell macrochimerism possessed elevated graft-versus-host to host-versus-graft clonal ratios inside allografts.

The source is a human patient who received an intestinal transplant, so some T cells may come from the graft donor. The rearrangement uses TRBV28 and TRBJ2-3, with D possibly TRBD1 on 5 matching bases. The sequences come from PBMCs, collected almost 70 days after transplant. The CDR3 region has the DNA TGTGCCAGCACTCCTCCCCAGGGCCAGAGTACAGATACGCAGTATTTT. Its translation: CASTPPQGQSTDTQYF.